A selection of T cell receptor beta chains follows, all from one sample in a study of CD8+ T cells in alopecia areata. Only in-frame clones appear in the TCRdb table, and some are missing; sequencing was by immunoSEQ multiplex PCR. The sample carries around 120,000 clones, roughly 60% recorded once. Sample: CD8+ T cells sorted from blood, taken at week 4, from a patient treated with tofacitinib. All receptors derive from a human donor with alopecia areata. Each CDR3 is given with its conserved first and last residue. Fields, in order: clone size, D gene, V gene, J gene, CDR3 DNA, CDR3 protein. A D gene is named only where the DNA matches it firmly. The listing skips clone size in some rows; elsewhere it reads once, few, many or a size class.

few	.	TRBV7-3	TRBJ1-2	TGTGCCAGCAGCTTAGGAGGGGAAGAGTATGGCTACACCTTC	CASSLGGEEYGYTF
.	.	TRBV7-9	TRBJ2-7	TGTGCCAGCAGCCCACCCCGAGGGAAGGGTAGGTGTTGCGAGCAGTACTTC	CASSPPRGKGRCCEQYF
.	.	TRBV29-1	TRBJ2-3	TGCAGCGTTGAAGATGCGGGGGCAGTGAACACAGATACGCAGTATTTT	CSVEDAGAVNTDTQYF
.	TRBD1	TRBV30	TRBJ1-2	TGTGCCTGGAGGAGGACAGGTCTTAACTATGGCTACACCTTC	CAWRRTGLNYGYTF
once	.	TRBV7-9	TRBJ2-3	TGTGCCAGCAGCTTATACACAGATACGCAGTATTTT	CASSLYTDTQYF
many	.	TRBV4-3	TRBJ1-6	TGCGCCAGCAGCCAAGATTTCGGTGGGGGATCACCCCTCCACTTT	CASSQDFGGGSPLHF
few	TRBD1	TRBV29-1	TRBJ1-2	TGCAGCGTTGACAGGGGGTTTGGCTACACCTTC	CSVDRGFGYTF
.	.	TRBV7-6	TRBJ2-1	TGTGCCAGCAGCTTAGATCTCCTCTGGAATGAGCAGTTCTTC	CASSLDLLWNEQFF
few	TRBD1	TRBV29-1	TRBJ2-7	TGCAGCGTTGAAGATCGGGACAGGTCCTACGAGCAGTACTTC	CSVEDRDRSYEQYF
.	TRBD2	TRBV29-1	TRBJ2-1	TGCAGCGTGGCGGGGGGGGAATACAATGAGCAGTTCTTC	CSVAGGEYNEQFF
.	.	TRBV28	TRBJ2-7	TGTGCCAGCACCCTGGGGGCAGTCTACGAGCAGTACTTC	CASTLGAVYEQYF
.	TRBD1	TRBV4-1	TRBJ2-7	TGCGCCAGCAGCCACGGTCCGGGACAGGTAATCCACGAGCAGTACTTC	CASSHGPGQVIHEQYF
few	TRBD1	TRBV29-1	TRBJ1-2	TGCAGCGTTGTCTCGTCGTCGCGGGACAGGGAGGGGCTTAACTATGGCTACACCTTC	CSVVSSSRDREGLNYGYTF
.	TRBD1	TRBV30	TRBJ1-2	TGTGCCTCCGACCAAGGGACAGTGCTCCCTACTAACTATGGCTACACCTTC	CASDQGTVLPTNYGYTF
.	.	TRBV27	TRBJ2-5	TGTGCCAGCAAGGTCGCCCCCGCAGAGACCCAGTACTTC	CASKVAPAETQYF
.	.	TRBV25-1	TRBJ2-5	TGTGCCAGCAGTGAAGGCCGGGCAGGGGTTCGAGAGACCCAGTACTTC	CASSEGRAGVRETQYF
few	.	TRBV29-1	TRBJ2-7	TGCAGCGTGACGGTCATTGGGGGGGCATCTGCCTACGAGCAGTACTTC	CSVTVIGGASAYEQYF
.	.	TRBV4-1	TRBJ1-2	TGCGCCAGCAGCCAAGATGCCAGGGGCTATGGCTACACCTTC	CASSQDARGYGYTF
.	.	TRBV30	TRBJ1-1	TGTGCCTGGAGTGAAGTAGTGAACACTGAAGCTTTCTTT	CAWSEVVNTEAFF
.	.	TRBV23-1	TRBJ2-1	TGCGCCAGCAGTCAATCGATTGCCGGGAGTGAGCAGTTCTTC	CASSQSIAGSEQFF
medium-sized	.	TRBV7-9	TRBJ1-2	TGTGCCAGCAGCTTAGGTCAGGGGACGAAGAGGTGGGGCTACACCTTC	CASSLGQGTKRWGYTF
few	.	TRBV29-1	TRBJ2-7	TGCAGCGTTGTCCGGCCCAGCTCCTACGAGCAGTACTTC	CSVVRPSSYEQYF
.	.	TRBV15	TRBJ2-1	TGTGCCACCAGCAGCTCCCGTCTGGTACGGATCAATGAGCAGTTCTTC	CATSSSRLVRINEQFF
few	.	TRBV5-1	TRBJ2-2	TGCGCCAGCAGCTTGGCCCCATGGCTGAACACCGGGGAGCTGTTTTTT	CASSLAPWLNTGELFF
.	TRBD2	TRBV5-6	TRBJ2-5	TGTGCCAGCAGCTTGAGCGGTCTAGCGGGGCAAGAGACCCAGTACTTC	CASSLSGLAGQETQYF
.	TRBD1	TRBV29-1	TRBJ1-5	TGCAGCGCCCGGACAGGGGGCAATCAGCCCCAGCATTTT	CSARTGGNQPQHF
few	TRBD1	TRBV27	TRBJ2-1	TGTGCCAGCAGTCCCGGACAGGGGGGGTACAATGAGCAGTTCTTC	CASSPGQGGYNEQFF
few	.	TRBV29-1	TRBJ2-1	TGCAGCGTTGACTCCGGAGACAATGAGCAGTTCTTC	CSVDSGDNEQFF
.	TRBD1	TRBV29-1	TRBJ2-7	TGCAGCGTCGAGGGGGACAGGGCCCATGGAAACGAGCAGTACTTC	CSVEGDRAHGNEQYF
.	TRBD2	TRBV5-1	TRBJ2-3	TGCGCCAGCAGCCCAGCCGGGACTAGCGGGGTCACAGATACGCAGTATTTT	CASSPAGTSGVTDTQYF
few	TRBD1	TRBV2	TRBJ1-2	TGTGCCAGCAGTGAAGGGACAGGGCTATTCTATGGCTACACCTTC	CASSEGTGLFYGYTF
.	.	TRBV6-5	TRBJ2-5	TGTGCCAGCAGTTTCCAAGAGACCCAGTACTTC	CASSFQETQYF
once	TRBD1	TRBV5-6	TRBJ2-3	TGTGCCAGCAGCGATGAGACAGGGTGGGGAACAGATACGCAGTATTTT	CASSDETGWGTDTQYF
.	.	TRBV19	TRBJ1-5	TGTGCCAGTAAGTTGACCGGGGTGGATCAGCCCCAGCATTTT	CASKLTGVDQPQHF
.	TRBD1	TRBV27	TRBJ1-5	TGTGCCAGCAGTTTATCAGATTTCGGGACAGGGGGTCAGCCCCAGCATTTT	CASSLSDFGTGGQPQHF
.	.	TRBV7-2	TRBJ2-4	TGTGCCAGCAGCCCTACGGAGGTTAATCAGTACTTC	CASSPTEVNQYF
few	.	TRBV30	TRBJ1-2	TGTGCCTGGAGCCCTGTAGGAGTCGACTATGGCTACACCTTC	CAWSPVGVDYGYTF
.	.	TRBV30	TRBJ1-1	TGTGCCTGGGACAGCATGGTTGCTGAAGCTTTCTTT	CAWDSMVAEAFF
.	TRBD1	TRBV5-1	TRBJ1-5	TGCGCCAGCAGCTTGGCCTGGACAGGGTCAAGTCAGCCCCAGCATTTT	CASSLAWTGSSQPQHF
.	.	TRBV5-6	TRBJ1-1	TGTGCCAGCAGCTTGGCTCCTGGGGACACTGAAGCTTTCTTT	CASSLAPGDTEAFF
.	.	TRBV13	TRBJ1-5	TGTGCCAGCAGCTCCACAGGGAATCAGCCCCAGCATTTT	CASSSTGNQPQHF
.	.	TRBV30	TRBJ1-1	TGTGCCTGGAGCACAGGTGTAGGGGCTGATGACACTGAAGCTTTCTTT	CAWSTGVGADDTEAFF
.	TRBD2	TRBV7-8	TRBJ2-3	TGTGCCAGCAGCTTATCTAGCGGGGGGATGGATACGCAGTATTTT	CASSLSSGGMDTQYF
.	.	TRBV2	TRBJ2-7	TGTGCCAGCAGTGAAGCGACCCTCGTCTCGTACGAGCAGTACTTC	CASSEATLVSYEQYF
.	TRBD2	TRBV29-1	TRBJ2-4	TGCAGCGTTGAAAGGGAGGGGGCCAAAAACATTCAGTACTTC	CSVEREGAKNIQYF
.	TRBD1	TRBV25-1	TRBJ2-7	TGTGCCAGCGGATGGACAGGGGGCGGCGAGCAGTACTTC	CASGWTGGGEQYF
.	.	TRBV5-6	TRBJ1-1	TGTGCCAGCAGCTTTGAGGCGAACACTGAAGCTTTCTTT	CASSFEANTEAFF
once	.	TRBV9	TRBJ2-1	TGTGCCAGCAGCGTAGGTAGCTACAATGAGCAGTTCTTC	CASSVGSYNEQFF
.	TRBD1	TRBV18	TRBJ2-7	TGTGCCAGCTCACCCGGCCCCGACAGGGCGACCTACGAGCAGTACTTC	CASSPGPDRATYEQYF
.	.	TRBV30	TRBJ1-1	TGTGCCTGGACAGGGTTACGCACTGAAGCTTTCTTT	CAWTGLRTEAFF
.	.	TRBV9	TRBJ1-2	TGTGCCAGCAGCGGAGGGGCCTTCTATGGCTACACCTTC	CASSGGAFYGYTF
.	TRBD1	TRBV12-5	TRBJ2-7	TGTGCTACCCAGGGGGCCAGCTCCTACGAGCAGTACTTC	CATQGASSYEQYF
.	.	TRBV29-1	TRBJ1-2	TGCAGCGTCGGGTCTTCCCGAGGGTATGGCTACACCTTC	CSVGSSRGYGYTF
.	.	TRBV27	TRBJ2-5	TGTGCCAGCAGGGGACCTGGAGAGACCCAGTACTTC	CASRGPGETQYF
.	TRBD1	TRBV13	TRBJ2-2	TGTGCCAGCAGCCCGAAGGGGACAGGGAACACCGGGGAGCTGTTTTTT	CASSPKGTGNTGELFF
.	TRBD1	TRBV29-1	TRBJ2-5	TGCAGCGTTGACGAGGGGGCGAGGCAAGAGACCCAGTACTTC	CSVDEGARQETQYF